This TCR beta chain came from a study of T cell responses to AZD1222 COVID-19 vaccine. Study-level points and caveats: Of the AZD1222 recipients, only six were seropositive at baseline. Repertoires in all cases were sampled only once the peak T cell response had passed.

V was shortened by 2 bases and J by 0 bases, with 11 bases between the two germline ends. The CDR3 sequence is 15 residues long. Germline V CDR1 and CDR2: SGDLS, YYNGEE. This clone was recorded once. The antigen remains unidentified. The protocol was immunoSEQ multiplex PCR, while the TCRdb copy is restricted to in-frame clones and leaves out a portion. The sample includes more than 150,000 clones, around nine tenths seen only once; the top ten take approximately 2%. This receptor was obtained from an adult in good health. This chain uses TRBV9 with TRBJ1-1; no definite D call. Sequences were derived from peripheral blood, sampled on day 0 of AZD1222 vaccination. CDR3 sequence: CASSVGGSMNTEAFF. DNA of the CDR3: TGTGCCAGCAGCGTTGGAGGTTCCATGAACACTGAAGCTTTCTTT.